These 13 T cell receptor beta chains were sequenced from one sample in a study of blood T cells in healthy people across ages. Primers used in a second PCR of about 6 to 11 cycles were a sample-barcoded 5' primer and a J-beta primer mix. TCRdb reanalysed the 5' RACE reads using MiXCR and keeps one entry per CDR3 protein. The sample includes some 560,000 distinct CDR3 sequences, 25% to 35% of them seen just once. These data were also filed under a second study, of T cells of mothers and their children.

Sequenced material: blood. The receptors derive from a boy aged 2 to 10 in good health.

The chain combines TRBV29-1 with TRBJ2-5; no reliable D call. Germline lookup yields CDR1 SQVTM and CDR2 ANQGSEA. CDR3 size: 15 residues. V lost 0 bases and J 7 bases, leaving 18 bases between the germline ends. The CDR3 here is CSVEDNPRRSGTQYF. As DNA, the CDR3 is TGCAGCGTTGAAGATAATCCCAGGCGCAGTGGGACCCAGTACTTC.

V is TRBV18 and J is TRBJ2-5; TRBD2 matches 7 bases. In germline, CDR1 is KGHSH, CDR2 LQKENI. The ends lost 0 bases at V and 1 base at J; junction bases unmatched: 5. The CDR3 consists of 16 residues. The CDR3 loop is CASSPPSGGFQETQYF. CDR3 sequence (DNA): TGTGCCAGCTCACCACCTTCGGGGGGTTTCCAAGAGACCCAGTACTTC.

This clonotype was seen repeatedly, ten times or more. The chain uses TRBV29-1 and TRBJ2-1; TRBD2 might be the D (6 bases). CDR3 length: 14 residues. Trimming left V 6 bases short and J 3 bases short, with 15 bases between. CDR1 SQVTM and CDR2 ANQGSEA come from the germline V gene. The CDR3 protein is CSVRFVRDYNEQFF. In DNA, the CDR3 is TGCAGCGTCCGATTTGTGCGGGACTACAATGAGCAGTTCTTC.

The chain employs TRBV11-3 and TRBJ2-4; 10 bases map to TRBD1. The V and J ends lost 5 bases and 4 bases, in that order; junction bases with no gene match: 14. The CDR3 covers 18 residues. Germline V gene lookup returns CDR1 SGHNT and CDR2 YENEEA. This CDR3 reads CASSNPGQGIGLKNIQYF. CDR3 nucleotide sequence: TGTGCCAGCAGCAATCCGGGACAGGGGATAGGGCTGAAAAACATTCAGTACTTC.

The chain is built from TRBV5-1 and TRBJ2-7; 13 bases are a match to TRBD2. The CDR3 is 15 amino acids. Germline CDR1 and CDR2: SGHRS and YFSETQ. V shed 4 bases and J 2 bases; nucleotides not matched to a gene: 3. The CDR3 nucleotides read TGCGCCAGCAGCCATACTAGCGGGGGGGCCTACGAGCAGTACTTC. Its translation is CASSHTSGGAYEQYF.

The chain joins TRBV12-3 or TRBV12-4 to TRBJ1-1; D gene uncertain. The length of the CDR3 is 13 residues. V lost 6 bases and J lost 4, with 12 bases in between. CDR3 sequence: CASRLGHITEAFF. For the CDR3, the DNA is TGTGCCAGCAGGTTGGGTCACATCACTGAAGCTTTCTTT.

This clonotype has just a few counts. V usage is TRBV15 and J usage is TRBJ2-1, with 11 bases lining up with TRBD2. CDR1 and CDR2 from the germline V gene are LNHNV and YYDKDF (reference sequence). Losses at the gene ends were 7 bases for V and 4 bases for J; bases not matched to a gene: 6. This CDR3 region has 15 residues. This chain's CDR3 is CATNGLAGRYNEQFF. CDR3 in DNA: TGTGCCACCAACGGACTAGCGGGTAGATACAATGAGCAGTTCTTC.

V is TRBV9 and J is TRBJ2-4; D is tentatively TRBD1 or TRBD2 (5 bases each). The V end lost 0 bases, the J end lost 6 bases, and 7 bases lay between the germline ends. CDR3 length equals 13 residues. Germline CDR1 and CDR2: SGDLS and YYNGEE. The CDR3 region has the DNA TGTGCCAGCAGCGTAGGTGGGGGAAACATTCAGTACTTC. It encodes CASSVGGGNIQYF.

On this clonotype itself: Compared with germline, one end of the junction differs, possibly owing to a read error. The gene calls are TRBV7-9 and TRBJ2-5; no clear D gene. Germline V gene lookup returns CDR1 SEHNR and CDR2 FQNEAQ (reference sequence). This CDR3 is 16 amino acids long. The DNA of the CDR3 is TGTGCCAGCAGCTTTGTGGCCGACCCTCGACGTGAGACCCTGTACTTC. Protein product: CASSFVADPRRETLYF.

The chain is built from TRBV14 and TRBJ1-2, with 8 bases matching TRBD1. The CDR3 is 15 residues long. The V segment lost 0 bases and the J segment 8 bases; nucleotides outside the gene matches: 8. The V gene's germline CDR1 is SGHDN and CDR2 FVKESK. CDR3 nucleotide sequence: TGTGCCAGCAGCCAAGAATGGACAGGGCGATGGGGCTACACCTTC. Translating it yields CASSQEWTGRWGYTF.

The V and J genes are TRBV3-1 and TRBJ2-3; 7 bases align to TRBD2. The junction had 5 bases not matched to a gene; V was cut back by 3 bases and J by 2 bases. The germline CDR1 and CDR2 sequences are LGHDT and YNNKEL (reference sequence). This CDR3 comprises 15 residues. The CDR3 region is CASSQRTSITDTQYF. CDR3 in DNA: TGTGCCAGCAGCCAGAGGACTAGTATCACAGATACGCAGTATTTT.

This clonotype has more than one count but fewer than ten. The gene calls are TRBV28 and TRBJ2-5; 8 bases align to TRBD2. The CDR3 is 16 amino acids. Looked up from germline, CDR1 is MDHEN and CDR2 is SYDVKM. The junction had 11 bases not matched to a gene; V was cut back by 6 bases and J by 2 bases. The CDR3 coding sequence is TGTGCCAGCAGACGACTTCGGCGGGGGGATCAAGAGACCCAGTACTTC. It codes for CASRRLRRGDQETQYF.

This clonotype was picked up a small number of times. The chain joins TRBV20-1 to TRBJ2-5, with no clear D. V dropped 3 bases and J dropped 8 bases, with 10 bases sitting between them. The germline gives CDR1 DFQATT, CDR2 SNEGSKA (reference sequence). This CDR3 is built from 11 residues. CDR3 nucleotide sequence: TGCAGTGCTAGTATGAAAGGAACCCAGTACTTC. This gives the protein CSASMKGTQYF.